This T cell receptor beta chain stems from a study of T cells after yellow fever vaccination. Study observations and caveats: Faster peaking, at day 5 versus 15, marked a secondary response that was weaker.

CDR3 length equals 15 residues. Trimming took 1 base from V and 6 from J, leaving 12 bases between them. The germline V gene has CDR1 ENHRY and CDR2 SYGVKD. The 5'RACE template-switching step produced TCR cDNA and added a universal primer site and UMIs. TCRdb called the 5' RACE reads again in MiXCR, with one record for every CDR3 protein. The sample includes some 250,000 distinct CDR3 sequences, less than 8.5% seen only once; the top ten take approximately 0.87%. This clonotype has more than one count but fewer than ten. As yet, its antigen is unknown. The sample consisted of CD4+ T cells sorted from PBMCs, taken 15 days after the yellow fever booster vaccination. The V gene is TRBV10-3, the J gene TRBJ2-2; perhaps TRBD2 as D (5 bases). The sequence came from a man younger than 40 who received the YFV17D yellow fever vaccine. This chain's CDR3 is CAISELTMGAGELFF. CDR3 nucleotide sequence: TGTGCCATCAGTGAGTTAACGATGGGAGCCGGGGAGCTGTTTTTT.